This T cell receptor (beta chain) emerged from a study of OX40 agonist ivuxolimab in advanced cancers. About the research overall: An anti-OX40 (CD134) antibody with agonistic activity, ivuxolimab, was administered to patients. Study-wide findings and caveats: It was not determined which antigens were specifically recognized by the peripheral T cells that had undergone clonal expansion. Some of the nonresponding patients also showed low levels of normalized T-cell clonal expansion.

In regard to this clone: Its cognate antigen is unknown.

Profiled with immunoSEQ multiplex PCR; TCRdb holds only in-frame clones, not every one. This sample carries fewer than 70,000 clones, 70% to 90% of them seen once, and the ten largest clones take around 3%. The sample consisted of CD4+ or CD8+ T cells sorted from blood, taken in a trial of the OX40 agonist ivuxolimab. The TCR originated in an adult with an advanced solid tumor such as melanoma, head and neck, liver or kidney cancer.

CDR3 bases: TGTGCCAGCAGCTTATCGCAACGGCATGGGCAAGAGACCCAGTACTTC. Its protein product is CASSLSQRHGQETQYF. The chain recombines TRBV7-2 with TRBJ2-5; D gene uncertain. There are 16 residues in the CDR3. Per germline, CDR1 SGHTA and CDR2 FQGNSA. V shed 2 bases and J shed 2 bases, with 15 bases lying between them.